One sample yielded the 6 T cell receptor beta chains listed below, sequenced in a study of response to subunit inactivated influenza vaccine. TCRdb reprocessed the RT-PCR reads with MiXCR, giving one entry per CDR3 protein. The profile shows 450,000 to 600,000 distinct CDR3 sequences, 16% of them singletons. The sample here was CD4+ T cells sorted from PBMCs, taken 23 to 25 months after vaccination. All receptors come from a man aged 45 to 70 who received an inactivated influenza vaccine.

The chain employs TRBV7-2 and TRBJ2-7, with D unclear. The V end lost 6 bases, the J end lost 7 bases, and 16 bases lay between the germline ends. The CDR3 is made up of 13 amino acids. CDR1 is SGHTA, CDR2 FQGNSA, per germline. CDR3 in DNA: TGTGCCAGCAGTTTCCCACAACTGAGGGAGCAGTACTTC. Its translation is CASSFPQLREQYF.

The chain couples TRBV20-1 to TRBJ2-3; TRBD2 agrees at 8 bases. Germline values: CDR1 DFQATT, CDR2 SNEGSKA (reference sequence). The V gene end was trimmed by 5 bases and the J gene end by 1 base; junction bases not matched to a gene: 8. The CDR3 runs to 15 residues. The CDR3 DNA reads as TGCAGTGCTGAGAACCAAGCGGGGGGCACAGATACGCAGTATTTT. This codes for CSAENQAGGTDTQYF.

CDR3 sequence: CASSRVGGRPSSEQYF. CDR3 nucleotide sequence: TGTGCCAGCAGCCGGGTGGGCGGGAGGCCCTCGAGTGAGCAGTACTTC. The chain has TRBV7-8 and TRBJ2-7, with 8 bases fitting TRBD2. After removal of 5 bases from V and 7 bases from J, the junction contained 16 bases not matched to a gene. Germline V lookup: CDR1 SGHVS, CDR2 FQNEAQ. This CDR3 spans 16 amino acids. Combining the CDR3 with reference TRBV7-8 and TRBJ2-7 gives the whole variable domain GAGVSQSPRYKVAKRGQDVALRCDPISGHVSLFWYQQALGQGPEFLTYFQNEAQLDKSGLPSDRFFAERPEGSVSTLKIQRTQQEDSAVYLCASSRVGGRPSSEQYFGPGTRLTVT.

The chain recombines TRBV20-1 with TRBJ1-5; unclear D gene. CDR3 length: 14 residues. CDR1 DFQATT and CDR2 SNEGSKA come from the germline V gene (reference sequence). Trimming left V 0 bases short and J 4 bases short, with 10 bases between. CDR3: CSARDVEGNQPQHF. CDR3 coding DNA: TGCAGTGCTAGAGATGTAGAAGGTAATCAGCCCCAGCATTTT.

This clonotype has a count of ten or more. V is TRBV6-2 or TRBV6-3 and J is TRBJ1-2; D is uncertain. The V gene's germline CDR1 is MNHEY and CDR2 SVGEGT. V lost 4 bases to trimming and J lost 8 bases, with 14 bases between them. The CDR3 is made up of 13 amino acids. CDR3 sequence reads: CASSLGRINGYTF. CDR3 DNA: TGTGCCAGCAGTTTGGGTAGAATAAACGGCTACACCTTC.

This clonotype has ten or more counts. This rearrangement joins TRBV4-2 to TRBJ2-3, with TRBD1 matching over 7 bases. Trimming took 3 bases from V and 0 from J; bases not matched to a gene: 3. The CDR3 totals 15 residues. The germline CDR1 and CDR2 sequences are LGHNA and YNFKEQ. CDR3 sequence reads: CASSQGTDSTDTQYF. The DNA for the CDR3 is TGTGCCAGCAGCCAGGGGACAGACAGCACAGATACGCAGTATTTT.